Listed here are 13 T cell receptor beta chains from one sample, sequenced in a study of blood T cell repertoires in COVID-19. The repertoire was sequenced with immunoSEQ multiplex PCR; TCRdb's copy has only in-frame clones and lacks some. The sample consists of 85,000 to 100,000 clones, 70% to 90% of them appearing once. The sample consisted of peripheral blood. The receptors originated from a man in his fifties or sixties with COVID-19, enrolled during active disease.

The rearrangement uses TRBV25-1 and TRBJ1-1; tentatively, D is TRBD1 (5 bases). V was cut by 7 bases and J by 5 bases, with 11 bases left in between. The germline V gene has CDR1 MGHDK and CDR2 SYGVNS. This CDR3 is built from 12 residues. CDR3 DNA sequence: TGTGCCAGCACCGGGGGGTATACTGAAGCTTTCTTT. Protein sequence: CASTGGYTEAFF.

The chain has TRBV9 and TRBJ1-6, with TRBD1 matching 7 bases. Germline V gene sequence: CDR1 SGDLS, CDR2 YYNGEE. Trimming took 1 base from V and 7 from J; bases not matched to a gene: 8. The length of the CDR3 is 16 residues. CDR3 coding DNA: TGTGCCAGCAGCGTAAAGGGGGCGACGTGGAATTCACCCCTCCACTTT. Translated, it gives CASSVKGATWNSPLHF. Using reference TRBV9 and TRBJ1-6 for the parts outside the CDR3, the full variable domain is DSGVTQTPKHLITATGQRVTLRCSPRSGDLSVYWYQQSLDQGLQFLIQYYNGEERAKGNILERFSAQQFPDLHSELNLSSLELGDSALYFCASSVKGATWNSPLHFGNGTRLTVT.

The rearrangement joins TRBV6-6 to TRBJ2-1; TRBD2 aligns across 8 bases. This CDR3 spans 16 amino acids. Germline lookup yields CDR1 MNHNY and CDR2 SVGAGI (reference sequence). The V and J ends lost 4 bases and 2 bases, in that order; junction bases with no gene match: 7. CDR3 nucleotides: TGTGCCAGCAGTTCCCCTTCCGGGGGGGCCTACAATGAGCAGTTCTTC. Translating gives CASSSPSGGAYNEQFF.

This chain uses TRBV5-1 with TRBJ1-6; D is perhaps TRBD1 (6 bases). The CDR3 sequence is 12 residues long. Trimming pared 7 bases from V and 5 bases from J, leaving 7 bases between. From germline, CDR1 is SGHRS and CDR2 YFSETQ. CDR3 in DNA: TGCGCCAGCCGGGACAATAATTCACCCCTCCACTTT. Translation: CASRDNNSPLHF.

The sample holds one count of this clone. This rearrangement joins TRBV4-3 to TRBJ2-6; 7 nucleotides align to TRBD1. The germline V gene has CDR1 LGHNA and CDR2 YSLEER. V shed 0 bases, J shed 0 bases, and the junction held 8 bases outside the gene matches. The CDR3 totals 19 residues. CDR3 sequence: CASSQDLTGVPSGANVLTF. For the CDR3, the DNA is TGCGCCAGCAGCCAAGATCTAACAGGGGTCCCCTCTGGGGCCAACGTCCTGACTTTC.

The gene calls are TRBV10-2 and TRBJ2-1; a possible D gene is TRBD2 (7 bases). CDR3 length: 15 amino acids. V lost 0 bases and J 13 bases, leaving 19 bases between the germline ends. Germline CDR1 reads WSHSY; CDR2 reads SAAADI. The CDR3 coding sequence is TGCGCCAGCAGTGAGTCCGCGGGGGCAATTCAGGGACAGTTCTTC. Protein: CASSESAGAIQGQFF.

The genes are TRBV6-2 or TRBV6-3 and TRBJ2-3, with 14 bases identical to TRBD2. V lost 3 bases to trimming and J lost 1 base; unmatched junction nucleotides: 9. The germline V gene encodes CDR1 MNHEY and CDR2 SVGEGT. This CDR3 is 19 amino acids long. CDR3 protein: CASSYSRGTSGGRTDTQYF. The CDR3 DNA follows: TGTGCCAGCAGTTATTCCAGAGGGACTAGCGGGGGACGCACAGATACGCAGTATTTT.

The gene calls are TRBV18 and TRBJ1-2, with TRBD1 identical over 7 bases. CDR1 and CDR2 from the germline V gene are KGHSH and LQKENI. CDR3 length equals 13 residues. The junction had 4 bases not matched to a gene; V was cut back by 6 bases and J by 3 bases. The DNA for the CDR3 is TGTGCCAGCTCCCTCGGACAGGACTATGGCTACACCTTC. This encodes CASSLGQDYGYTF. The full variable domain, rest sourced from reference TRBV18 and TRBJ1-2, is NAGVMQNPRHLVRRRGQEARLRCSPMKGHSHVYWYRQLPEEGLKFMVYLQKENIIDESGMPKERFSAEFPKEGPSILRIQQVVRGDSAAYFCASSLGQDYGYTFGSGTRLTVV.

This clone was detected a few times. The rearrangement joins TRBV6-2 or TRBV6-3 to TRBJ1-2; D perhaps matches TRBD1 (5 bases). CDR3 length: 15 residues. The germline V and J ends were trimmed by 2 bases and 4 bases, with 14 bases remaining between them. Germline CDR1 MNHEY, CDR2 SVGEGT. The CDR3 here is CASSYGAFRGYGYTF. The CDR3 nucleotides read TGTGCCAGCAGTTACGGGGCCTTCCGAGGCTATGGCTACACCTTC.

CDR3 residues: CASTRTSGGSYNEQFF. In DNA form, the CDR3 reads TGCGCCAGCACCAGGACTAGCGGGGGGTCCTACAATGAGCAGTTCTTC. This chain connects TRBV5-1 to TRBJ2-1; 14 bases map to TRBD2. J lost 1 base, V lost 6 bases, and 3 bases had no gene match. The CDR3 sequence is 16 residues long. The germline V gene encodes CDR1 SGHRS and CDR2 YFSETQ.

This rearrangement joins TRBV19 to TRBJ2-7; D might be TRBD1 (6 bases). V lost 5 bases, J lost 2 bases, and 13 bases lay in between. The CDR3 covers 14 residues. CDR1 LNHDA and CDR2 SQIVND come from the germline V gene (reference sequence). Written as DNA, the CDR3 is TGTGCCAGTAGTCCCGGGACACTTACCTACGAGCAGTACTTC. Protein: CASSPGTLTYEQYF. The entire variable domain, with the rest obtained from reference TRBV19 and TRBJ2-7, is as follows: DGGITQSPKYLFRKEGQNVTLSCEQNLNHDAMYWYRQDPGQGLRLIYYSQIVNDFQKGDIAEGYSVSREKKESFPLTVTSAQKNPTAFYLCASSPGTLTYEQYFGPGTRLTVT.

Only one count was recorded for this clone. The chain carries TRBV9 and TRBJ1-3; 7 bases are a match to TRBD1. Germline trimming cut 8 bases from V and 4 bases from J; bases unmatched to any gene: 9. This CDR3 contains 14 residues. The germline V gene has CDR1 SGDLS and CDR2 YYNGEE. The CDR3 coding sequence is TGTGCCAGTTCCGGACAGGCCAAAGGAAACACCATATATTTT. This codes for CASSGQAKGNTIYF.

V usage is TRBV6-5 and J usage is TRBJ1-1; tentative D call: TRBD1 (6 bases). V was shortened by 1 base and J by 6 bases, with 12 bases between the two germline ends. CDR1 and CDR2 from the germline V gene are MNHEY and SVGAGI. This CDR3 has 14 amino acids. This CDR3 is CASSYYVGAPEAFF. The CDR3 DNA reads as TGTGCCAGCAGTTACTACGTGGGGGCTCCTGAAGCTTTCTTT.